One sample yielded the 18 T cell receptor beta chains listed below, sequenced in a study of PD-1 blockade in classical Hodgkin lymphoma. The time point denotes: cycle 4 day 1 (C4D1), after less than 7 weeks of nivolumab. All patients experienced relapse after autologous stem cell transplantation, and brentuximab vedotin exposure was variable. Data came from immunoSEQ multiplex PCR; TCRdb stores just in-frame clones and leaves some out. The sample includes around 25,000 clones, approximately 65% seen only once; the top ten take 25% to 30%. The starting material was peripheral blood mononuclear cells (PBMCs), obtained before the fourth cycle of nivolumab. The receptors here all came from a human donor with classical Hodgkin lymphoma.

This chain connects TRBV9 to TRBJ1-2, with D possibly TRBD1 on 5 matching bases. The V end was cut by 4 bases, the J end by 4 bases, with 17 bases between. Per the germline V gene, CDR1 is SGDLS and CDR2 is YYNGEE. The CDR3 is 15 amino acids. The chain's CDR3 is CASSPRFRESYGYTF. In DNA form, the CDR3 reads TGTGCCAGCAGCCCTCGATTCAGGGAGTCCTATGGCTACACCTTC.

The rearrangement links TRBV5-1 to TRBJ2-1; TRBD2 aligns across 11 bases. The CDR3 totals 17 residues. Trimming cost V 3 bases and J 6 bases; bases outside gene matches: 11. In germline, CDR1 is SGHRS, CDR2 YFSETQ. The CDR3 DNA reads TGCGCCAGCAGCTCCTCCTTAATAGCGGGGGGGATCAATGAGCAGTTCTTC. Protein: CASSSSLIAGGINEQFF.

The chain recombines TRBV5-1 with TRBJ2-2; D gene uncertain. The V end lost 3 bases, the J end lost 0 bases, and 12 bases lay between the germline ends. This CDR3 comprises 16 residues. Germline loops: CDR1 SGHRS, CDR2 YFSETQ. The CDR3 here is CASSSRTTANTGELFF. The CDR3 DNA is TGCGCCAGCAGCTCAAGGACCACTGCGAACACCGGGGAGCTGTTTTTT.

This clone has just one count. The chain couples TRBV15 to TRBJ2-5; D is possibly TRBD1 (5 bases). Germline CDR1 is LNHNV and CDR2 is YYDKDF (reference sequence). V was pared by 0 bases and J by 5 bases, with 13 bases between. The CDR3 sequence is 15 residues long. CDR3 coding DNA: TGTGCCACCAGCAGAGATTCAGATTCAGGGGAGACCCAGTACTTC. It translates to CATSRDSDSGETQYF.

V is TRBV6-5 and J is TRBJ1-6; 8 bases line up with TRBD1. This CDR3 has 13 amino acids. With 7 bases clipped from V and 10 bases from J, the junction kept 6 bases outside the gene matches. Germline-derived CDR1 and CDR2 are MNHEY and SVGAGI. The CDR3 here is CASKDRERSPLHF. The DNA for the CDR3 is TGTGCCAGCAAGGACAGGGAAAGGTCACCCCTCCACTTT.

CDR3 in amino acids: CASSELRGDQYF. The CDR3 nucleotides are TGTGCCAGCAGTGAATTGAGGGGGGACCAGTACTTC. The V call is TRBV25-1, the J call TRBJ2-5, with D possibly called TRBD1 or TRBD2 (6 bases each). Trimming cost V 1 base and J 10 bases, with 10 bases left between them. Germline CDR1 is MGHDK and CDR2 is SYGVNS. This CDR3 contains 12 residues.

Note on this clone: Other DNA sequences of this sample code for an identical CDR3. This chain connects TRBV5-1 to TRBJ2-5, with D possibly matching TRBD1 (6 bases). The V gene's germline CDR1 is SGHRS and CDR2 YFSETQ. The germline V and J ends were trimmed by 3 bases and 5 bases, with 17 bases remaining between them. The CDR3 covers 15 residues. Here the CDR3 reads CASSYAQGTEETQYF. In nucleotides, the CDR3 is TGCGCCAGCAGCTACGCACAGGGTACGGAGGAGACCCAGTACTTC.

The rearrangement uses TRBV18 and TRBJ1-2, with 8 bases fitting TRBD1. Germline CDR1 reads KGHSH; CDR2 reads LQKENI. V trimming: 1 base; J trimming: 3 bases; junction bases outside the gene matches: 13. The length of the CDR3 is 18 residues. The CDR3 protein is CASSPRAGNRGIDYGYTF. The CDR3 coding sequence is TGTGCCAGCTCACCACGGGCGGGGAACAGGGGGATCGACTATGGCTACACCTTC. Combining the CDR3 with reference TRBV18 and TRBJ1-2 gives the whole variable domain NAGVMQNPRHLVRRRGQEARLRCSPMKGHSHVYWYRQLPEEGLKFMVYLQKENIIDESGMPKERFSAEFPKEGPSILRIQQVVRGDSAAYFCASSPRAGNRGIDYGYTFGSGTRLTVV.

The CDR3 DNA reads TGTGCCAGCAGTTTCAGGGTGGCCTACAATGAGCAGTTCTTC. Its protein is CASSFRVAYNEQFF. The V call is TRBV6-5, the J call TRBJ2-1; D might be TRBD1 (5 bases). Trimming removed 4 bases at V and 2 bases at J, with 9 bases between. This CDR3 comprises 14 residues. Per the germline V gene, CDR1 is MNHEY and CDR2 is SVGAGI.

The chain combines TRBV19 with TRBJ1-1, with 8 bases lining up with TRBD1. After removal of 7 bases from V and 2 bases from J, the junction contained 12 bases not matched to a gene. The CDR3 covers 16 residues. Germline V lookup: CDR1 LNHDA, CDR2 SQIVND (reference sequence). The CDR3, as DNA: TGTGCCAGTAAATTTCAGGGGGCAAAAGGAAACACTGAAGCTTTCTTT. Its translation: CASKFQGAKGNTEAFF. The full variable domain, rest sourced from reference TRBV19 and TRBJ1-1, is DGGITQSPKYLFRKEGQNVTLSCEQNLNHDAMYWYRQDPGQGLRLIYYSQIVNDFQKGDIAEGYSVSREKKESFPLTVTSAQKNPTAFYLCASKFQGAKGNTEAFFGQGTRLTVV.

The CDR3 reads CASSPGYNEQFF. The CDR3 bases are TGTGCCAGCAGCCCCGGGTACAATGAGCAGTTCTTC. The J gene is TRBJ2-1, the V gene TRBV7-9; D is unclear. The V end lost 5 bases, the J end lost 4 bases, and 6 bases lay between the germline ends. Germline-derived CDR1 and CDR2 are SEHNR and FQNEAQ (reference sequence). The CDR3 sequence is 12 residues long.

The V and J genes are TRBV5-6 and TRBJ1-1, with D unclear. V was cut by 0 bases and J by 1 base, with 4 bases left in between. The CDR3 extends over 13 amino acids. CDR1 SGHDT and CDR2 YYEEEE come from the germline V gene. CDR3 in DNA: TGTGCCAGCAGCTTGGCGGGGAACACTGAAGCTTTCTTT. Translated, it gives CASSLAGNTEAFF. The full variable domain, completed using reference TRBV5-6 and TRBJ1-1, is DAGVTQSPTHLIKTRGQQVTLRCSPKSGHDTVSWYQQALGQGPQFIFQYYEEEERQRGNFPDRFSGHQFPNYSSELNVNALLLGDSALYLCASSLAGNTEAFFGQGTRLTVV.

The CDR3, as DNA: TGTGCCAGCAGCTTGGAGCGAACACTTTCCTATAATTCACCCCTCCACTTT. Its protein product is CASSLERTLSYNSPLHF. This chain links TRBV5-6 with TRBJ1-6; D is unresolved. The V gene's germline CDR1 is SGHDT and CDR2 YYEEEE. The CDR3 spans 17 residues. V shed 0 bases and J shed 1 base, with 11 bases lying between them.

The V and J genes are TRBV9 and TRBJ1-1, with unresolved D. From germline, CDR1 is SGDLS and CDR2 YYNGEE. This CDR3 comprises 15 residues. V lost 0 bases and J lost 4, with 13 bases in between. CDR3 DNA sequence: TGTGCCAGCAGCGTAGACATAGCCATGGGCACTGAAGCTTTCTTT. It translates to CASSVDIAMGTEAFF. Full variable domain (rest looked up from reference TRBV9 and TRBJ1-1): DSGVTQTPKHLITATGQRVTLRCSPRSGDLSVYWYQQSLDQGLQFLIQYYNGEERAKGNILERFSAQQFPDLHSELNLSSLELGDSALYFCASSVDIAMGTEAFFGQGTRLTVV.

This sequence joins TRBV5-5 and TRBJ1-5, with 10 bases that match TRBD1. V shed 4 bases, J shed 7 bases, and the junction held 5 bases outside the gene matches. CDR1 SGHKS and CDR2 YYEKEE come from the germline V gene (reference sequence). There are 14 residues in the CDR3. The CDR3 DNA sequence: TGTGCCAGCAGCCTCCGGGACAGGGGCCAGCCCCAGCATTTT. Its translation is CASSLRDRGQPQHF.

This clone came up once. The V call is TRBV7-8, the J call TRBJ2-2; D is uncertain. The CDR3 totals 15 residues. V was clipped by 3 bases and J by 0 bases, with 8 bases between them. Germline-derived CDR1 and CDR2 are SGHVS and FQNEAQ. The CDR3 DNA reads as TGTGCCAGCAGCTTCTCTCCTTCGAACACCGGGGAGCTGTTTTTT. Its protein is CASSFSPSNTGELFF.

This chain links TRBV9 with TRBJ2-5; D is perhaps TRBD1 (6 bases). The CDR3 extends over 15 amino acids. The ends were cut back, 0 bases at V and 4 bases at J, with 13 bases in the middle. CDR1 SGDLS and CDR2 YYNGEE come from the germline V gene. CDR3 in DNA: TGTGCCAGCAGCGTAGATTCAGGCAGGGGAGAGACCCAGTACTTC. It codes for CASSVDSGRGETQYF.

Only one count was recorded for this clone. The gene calls are TRBV6-5 and TRBJ2-2; 9 bases align to TRBD1. Trimming took 0 bases from V and 4 from J; bases not matched to a gene: 3. Looked up from germline, CDR1 is MNHEY and CDR2 is SVGAGI. The CDR3 has 16 residues. CDR3 sequence reads: CASSYSMDRGTGELFF. In DNA, the CDR3 is TGTGCCAGCAGTTACTCGATGGACAGGGGCACCGGGGAGCTGTTTTTT.